This T cell receptor (beta chain) appears in the sequencing data of a study of CXCR3-negative and CXCR3-positive naive CD8 T cells. TRB cDNA was prepared as libraries by UMI-labeled 5' RACE. TCRdb re-analyzed the 5' RACE reads; it lists each CDR3 protein once, without DNA. This repertoire includes 100,000 to 150,000 distinct CDR3 sequences. Looked up from germline, CDR1 is KGHSH and CDR2 is LQKENI. CDR3 length equals 17 residues. Findings and caveats of the study: TRBV-TRBJ usage was alike in naive CXCR3-negative and CXCR3-positive cells but differed in memory cells. The study found more hydrophobic TRB CDR3s in CXCR3-positive naive cells than in CXCR3-negative naive cells.

A note on this clonotype: Its antigen is currently unknown.

The sample was naive CXCR3+ CD8+ T cells from blood. Regarding subset: CD45RO-CCR7+CD27+CD95- naive CD8+ T cells expressing CXCR3 (TNR3+). This rearrangement joins TRBV18 to TRBJ2-5; the TCRdb call, TRBD1, lacks DNA for checking. This sequence originates from a human donor in good health. Some clones in this sample may be carry-over from other donors' samples. CDR3 protein: CASSPFPGEVHWETQYF.